The sequence of this TCR beta chain was determined in a study of shared clonotypes between healthy human individuals. Study findings and constraints: Rarefaction curves obtained for sorted subsets showed sequencing incomplete despite large depth.

Sorted subsets were amplified in replicate PCRs using around 220 ng DNA, roughly 30,000 T cell genomes. Some clones are missing from TCRdb's copy, which holds only in-frame ones; the method was immunoSEQ multiplex PCR. The sample holds around 1,000,000 clones; about 80% are singletons and the top ten take more than 0.85%. In the case of this clone: Its antigen is undetermined.

It was into CD45RA+ naive and CD45RA-negative memory subsets that the CD4+ cells were split. Sequencing was carried out using memory CD4+ T cells from PBMCs. This sample's subset: CD45RA-negative fraction. The sequence derives from a man aged 18-30 years in good health. Some clones in this sample may be carry-over from other donors' samples.

The CDR3 region is CASSASGVYEQYF. Written as DNA, the CDR3 is TGTGCCAGCAGTGCTAGCGGAGTCTACGAGCAGTACTTC. The chain couples TRBV25-1 to TRBJ2-7; TRBD2 matches 7 bases. The CDR3 totals 13 residues. Germline V lookup: CDR1 MGHDK, CDR2 SYGVNS. J lost 3 bases, V lost 4 bases, and 3 bases had no gene match.